The clone carrying this TCR beta chain showed up just a few times. Its antigen remains unknown. Germline V CDR1 and CDR2: MNHEY, SVGAGI. The trim removed 4 bases at V and 4 bases at J, leaving 11 bases unmatched. CDR3 length: 16 amino acids. For TCR beta, libraries came from quantitative 5'-RACE with molecular barcodes. TCRdb re-derived calls from the 5' RACE reads in MiXCR, one entry per CDR3 protein. The sample carries about 540,000 distinct CDR3 sequences, 9.5% to 15% recorded once. This record comes from a study of CD8 T cells in ankylosing spondylitis. Study-level findings and limits: Within ankylosing spondylitis blood, a TCR beta motif made up of roughly eight highly homologous variants appeared to be characteristic.

The receptor was derived from a male donor with ankylosing spondylitis. V is TRBV6-5 and J is TRBJ1-2; 8 bases are shared with TRBD1. The sequenced material came from blood, either unsorted or a sorted T cell fraction (not recorded which). CDR3 sequence reads: CASSSDRGNYLYGYTF. The DNA for the CDR3 is TGTGCCAGCAGTTCAGACAGGGGAAACTACCTCTATGGCTACACCTTC.